Shown below are 15 T cell receptor beta chains from a single sample sequenced in a study of post-analysis software for immune sequencing data. The study, taken as a whole, reports: TRBV5-6, TRBV5-1 and TRBV20-1 belonged to a set of roughly 5 TRBV segments that were more frequent in patients than controls.

The library was made from cDNA and included unique molecular identifiers. TCRdb re-analysed the PCR reads in MiXCR, keeping a single row per CDR3 protein. The sample lists about 200,000 distinct CDR3 sequences, over 25% occurring once. Their cognate antigens are unknown. Source material: blood. These receptors all come from a girl under 18 with multiple sclerosis.

V and J are TRBV20-1 and TRBJ1-2; D may be TRBD1 (6 bases). Germline V gene data show CDR1 as DFQATT and CDR2 as SNEGSKA (reference sequence). CDR3 length: 13 residues. The ends were cut back, 3 bases at V and 3 bases at J, with 11 bases in the middle. The CDR3 sequence: CSAREDRDYGYTF. The CDR3, as DNA: TGCAGTGCTAGGGAGGACAGAGACTATGGCTACACCTTC.

The gene calls are TRBV7-8 and TRBJ1-1, with D maybe TRBD1 (5 bases). The ends were cut back, 1 base at V and 5 bases at J, with 11 bases in the middle. The CDR3 loop spans 14 amino acids. Germline CDR1 SGHVS, CDR2 FQNEAQ. The CDR3 sequence: CASSLDGGRTEAFF. CDR3 nucleotides: TGTGCCAGCAGCTTAGATGGGGGGAGGACTGAAGCTTTCTTT.

As regards this clonotype: In this CDR3 the conserved last residue, phenylalanine or tryptophan, is missing, so a read error is likely. The CDR3 protein is CASSSRTSAYNEQYL. CDR3 bases: TGTGCCAGCAGCTCCCGGACTAGCGCCTACAATGAGCAGTACTTA. The genes are TRBV11-2 and TRBJ2-7, with 9 bases identical to TRBD2. This CDR3 has 15 amino acids. Looked up from germline, CDR1 is SGHAT and CDR2 is FQNNGV. Trimming took 4 bases from V and 7 from J; bases not matched to a gene: 11.

The rearrangement uses TRBV19 and TRBJ2-1, with TRBD2 matching 10 bases. The germline V gene has CDR1 LNHDA and CDR2 SQIVND (reference sequence). The V segment lost 4 bases and the J segment 3 bases; nucleotides outside the gene matches: 3. This CDR3 region has 15 residues. The CDR3 DNA reads TGTGCCAGTAGTAGACGACTAGCGGGCTACAATGAGCAGTTCTTC. Translation: CASSRRLAGYNEQFF.

This clonotype was observed a single time. DNA for the CDR3: TGTGCCAGCAGTTTAGTGGCGGAGTATAGCAATCAGCCCCAGCATTTT. It translates to CASSLVAEYSNQPQHF. The V gene is TRBV27, the J gene TRBJ1-5; no definite D call. V was shortened by 2 bases and J by 0 bases, with 11 bases between the two germline ends. The length of the CDR3 is 16 residues. Germline CDR1 reads MNHEY; CDR2 reads SMNVEV (reference sequence).

A note on this clonotype: This sequence may be a read error, since a much larger clone differs from it by one base. This chain connects TRBV4-2 to TRBJ2-3; 9 bases are shared with TRBD2. V shed 4 bases and J 4 bases; nucleotides not matched to a gene: 6. Germline loops: CDR1 LGHNA, CDR2 YNFKEQ. The length of the CDR3 is 15 residues. CDR3 sequence: CASSRNSGSSDTQYF. The CDR3 bases are TGTGCCAGCAGCCGCAATAGCGGGAGCTCAGATACGCAGTATTTT.

Only a few counts were recorded for this clonotype. V is TRBV9 and J is TRBJ1-6; D unclear. The V gene lost 0 bases and the J gene lost 6 bases, with 4 bases spanning the gap. Germline CDR1 is SGDLS and CDR2 is YYNGEE. The CDR3 contains 13 residues. CDR3 nucleotides: TGTGCCAGCAGCGTAGGAGTTAATTCACCCCTCCACTTT. It is translated as CASSVGVNSPLHF.

This sequence joins TRBV6-5 and TRBJ1-2; D unresolved. V lost 8 bases and J 8 bases, leaving 21 bases between the germline ends. The CDR3 runs 14 residues. CDR1 is MNHEY and CDR2 is SVGAGI in the germline V gene. CDR3 in DNA: TGTGCCAGCTTCTCCCCGCCAGGCCCGGGAGGCTACACCTTC. Its protein is CASFSPPGPGGYTF.

This clonotype has only a few counts. The germline gene is not matched at one end of the junction; a read error may be the cause. Written as DNA, the CDR3 is TGTGCCAGCGGATACGGACGAAACTCTTTTGACTTC. As protein: CASGYGRNSFDF. The chain combines TRBV27 with TRBJ2-7; D ambiguous. The CDR3 length is 12 residues. The germline V gene has CDR1 MNHEY and CDR2 SMNVEV (reference sequence).

Notes on this clonotype: One base away lies a much larger clone, so this may be a sequencing read error. The chain recombines TRBV5-6 with TRBJ1-2; 11 bases line up with TRBD1. Germline-derived CDR1 and CDR2 are SGHDT and YYEEEE. This CDR3 has 13 amino acids. CDR3 sequence (DNA): TGTGCCTGCAGCCCGGACAGGGGGCAAGGCTACACCTTC. Translation: CACSPDRGQGYTF.

The V call is TRBV20-1, the J call TRBJ2-1, with D perhaps matching TRBD1 (6 bases). The CDR3 is 13 amino acids. Germline V lookup: CDR1 DFQATT, CDR2 SNEGSKA (reference sequence). V was cut by 1 base and J by 13 bases, with 17 bases left in between. CDR3 protein: CSARGYSGETQFF. The CDR3 region has the DNA TGCAGTGCTAGAGGTTACTCAGGGGAGACCCAGTTCTTC.

The V and J genes are TRBV11-2 and TRBJ2-7; TRBD2 aligns across 7 bases. After removal of 1 base from V and 1 base from J, the junction contained 4 bases not matched to a gene. CDR1 SGHAT and CDR2 FQNNGV come from the germline V gene. The CDR3 length is 15 residues. The CDR3 protein is CASSLVLGGSYEQYF. The CDR3 nucleotides read TGTGCCAGCAGCTTAGTCTTGGGGGGGTCCTACGAGCAGTACTTC.

As for this clonotype: A much more abundant neighbour one base away suggests this may be a read error. The J gene is TRBJ2-4, the V gene TRBV20-1; 7 bases align to TRBD2. The CDR3 spans 16 residues. The germline V gene encodes CDR1 DFQATT and CDR2 SNEGSKA (reference sequence). CDR3 sequence: CSTSSVAGVAKNIQYF. The CDR3 DNA follows: TGCAGTACTAGTTCTGTTGCGGGGGTAGCCAAAAACATTCAGTACTTC.

The CDR3 DNA follows: TGTGCCAGCAGTCCCTCTAGCGGGGGCCGCTACGAGCAGTACTTC. Encoded protein: CASSPSSGGRYEQYF. V is TRBV6-1 and J is TRBJ2-7, with 10 bases identical to TRBD2. Germline-derived CDR1 and CDR2 are MNHNS and SASEGT. This CDR3 spans 15 amino acids. With 5 bases clipped from V and 3 bases from J, the junction kept 7 bases outside the gene matches.

This clonotype was detected many times. This chain links TRBV12-3 or TRBV12-4 with TRBJ1-6; D may be TRBD1 (5 bases). V lost 2 bases to trimming and J lost 6 bases, with 11 bases between them. The CDR3 runs 15 residues. The CDR3 nucleotides read TGTGCCAGCAGTTTACTACGCGGGGGTAATTCACCCCTCCACTTT. Its translation: CASSLLRGGNSPLHF.